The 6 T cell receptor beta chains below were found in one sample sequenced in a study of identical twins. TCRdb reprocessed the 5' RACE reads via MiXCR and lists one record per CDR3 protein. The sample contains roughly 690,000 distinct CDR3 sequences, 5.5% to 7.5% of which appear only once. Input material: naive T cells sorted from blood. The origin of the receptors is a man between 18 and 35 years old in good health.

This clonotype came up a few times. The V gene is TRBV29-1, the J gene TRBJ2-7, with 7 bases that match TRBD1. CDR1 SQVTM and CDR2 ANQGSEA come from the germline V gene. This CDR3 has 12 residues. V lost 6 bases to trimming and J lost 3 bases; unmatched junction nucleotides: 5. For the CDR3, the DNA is TGCAGCGTCGGGGACAGAAGCTACGAGCAGTACTTC. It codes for CSVGDRSYEQYF.

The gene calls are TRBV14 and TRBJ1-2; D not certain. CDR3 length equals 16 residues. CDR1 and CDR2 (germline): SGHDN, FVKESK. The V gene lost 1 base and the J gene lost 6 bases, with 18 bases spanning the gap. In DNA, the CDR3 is TGTGCCAGCAGCCAAGCTTCCCCCGGGCCAGGCAATGGCTACACCTTC. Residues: CASSQASPGPGNGYTF. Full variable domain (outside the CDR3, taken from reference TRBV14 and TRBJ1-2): EAGVTQFPSHSVIEKGQTVTLRCDPISGHDNLYWYRRVMGKEIKFLLHFVKESKQDESGMPNNRFLAERTGGTYSTLKVQPAELEDSGVYFCASSQASPGPGNGYTFGSGTRLTVV.

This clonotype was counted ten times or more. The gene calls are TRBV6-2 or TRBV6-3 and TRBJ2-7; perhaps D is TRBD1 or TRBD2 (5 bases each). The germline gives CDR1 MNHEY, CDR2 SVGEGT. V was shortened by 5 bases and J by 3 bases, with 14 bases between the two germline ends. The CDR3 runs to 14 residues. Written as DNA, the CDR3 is TGTGCCAGCAGTCCCGGGACCCTCCACTACGAGCAGTACGTC. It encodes CASSPGTLHYEQYV.

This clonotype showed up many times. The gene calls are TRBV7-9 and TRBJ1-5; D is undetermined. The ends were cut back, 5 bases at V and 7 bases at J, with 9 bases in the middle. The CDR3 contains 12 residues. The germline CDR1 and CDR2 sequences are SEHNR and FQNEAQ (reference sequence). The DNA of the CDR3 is TGTGCCAGCAGCCCAGTGGAGCAGCCCCAGCATTTT. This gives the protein CASSPVEQPQHF. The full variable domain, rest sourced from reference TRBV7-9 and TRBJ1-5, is DTGVSQNPRHKITKRGQNVTFRCDPISEHNRLYWYRQTLGQGPEFLTYFQNEAQLEKSRLLSDRFSAERPKGSFSTLEIQRTEQGDSAMYLCASSPVEQPQHFGDGTRLSIL.

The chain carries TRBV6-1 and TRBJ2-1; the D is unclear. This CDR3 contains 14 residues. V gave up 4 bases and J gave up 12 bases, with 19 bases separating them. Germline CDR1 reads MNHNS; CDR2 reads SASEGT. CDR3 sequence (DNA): TGTGCCAGCAGTGGACGTGGGGTTTGGATGGTGCAGTTCTTC. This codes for CASSGRGVWMVQFF.

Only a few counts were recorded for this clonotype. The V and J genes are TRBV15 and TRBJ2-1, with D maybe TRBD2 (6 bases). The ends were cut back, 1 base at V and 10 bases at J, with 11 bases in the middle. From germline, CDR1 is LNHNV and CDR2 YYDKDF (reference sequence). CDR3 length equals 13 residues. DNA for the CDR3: TGTGCCACCAGCAGAGGGGGGGTCTTAGAGCAGTTCTTC. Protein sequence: CATSRGGVLEQFF.